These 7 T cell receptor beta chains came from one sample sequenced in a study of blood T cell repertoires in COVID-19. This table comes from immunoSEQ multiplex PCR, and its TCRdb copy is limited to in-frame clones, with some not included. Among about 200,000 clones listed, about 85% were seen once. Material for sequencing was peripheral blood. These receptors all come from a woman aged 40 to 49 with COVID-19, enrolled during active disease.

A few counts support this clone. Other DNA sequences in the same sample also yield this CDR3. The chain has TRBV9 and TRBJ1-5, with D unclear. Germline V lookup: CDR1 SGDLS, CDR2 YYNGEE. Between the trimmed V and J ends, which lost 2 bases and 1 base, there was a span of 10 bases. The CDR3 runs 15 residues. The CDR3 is CASSVGGRSNQPQHF. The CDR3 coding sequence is TGTGCCAGCAGCGTGGGAGGGAGGAGCAATCAGCCCCAGCATTTT.

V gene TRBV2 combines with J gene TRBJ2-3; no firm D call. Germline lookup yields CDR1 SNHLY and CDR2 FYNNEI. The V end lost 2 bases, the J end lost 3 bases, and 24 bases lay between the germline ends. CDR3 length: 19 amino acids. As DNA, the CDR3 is TGTGCCAGCAGTGAATCTTATTCTATCCAACTGTTAGCAACAGATACGCAGTATTTT. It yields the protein CASSESYSIQLLATDTQYF.

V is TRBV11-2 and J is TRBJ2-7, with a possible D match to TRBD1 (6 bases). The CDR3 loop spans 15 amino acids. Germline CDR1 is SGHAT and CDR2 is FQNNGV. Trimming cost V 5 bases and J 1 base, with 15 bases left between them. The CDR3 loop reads CASSTQGLGSYEQYF. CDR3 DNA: TGTGCCAGCAGCACCCAGGGGTTGGGATCCTACGAGCAGTACTTC.

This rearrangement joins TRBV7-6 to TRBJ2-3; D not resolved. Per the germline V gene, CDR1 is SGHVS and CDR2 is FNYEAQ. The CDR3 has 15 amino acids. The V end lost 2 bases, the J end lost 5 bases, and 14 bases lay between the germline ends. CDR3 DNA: TGTGCCAGCAGCTTATCTGCTAGTAATATAGATACGCAGTATTTT. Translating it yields CASSLSASNIDTQYF.

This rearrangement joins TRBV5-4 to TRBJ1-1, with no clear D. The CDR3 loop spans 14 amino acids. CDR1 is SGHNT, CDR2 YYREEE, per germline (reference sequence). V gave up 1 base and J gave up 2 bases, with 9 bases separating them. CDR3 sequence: CASSLYGVNTEAFF. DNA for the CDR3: TGTGCCAGCAGCTTGTACGGGGTTAACACTGAAGCTTTCTTT.

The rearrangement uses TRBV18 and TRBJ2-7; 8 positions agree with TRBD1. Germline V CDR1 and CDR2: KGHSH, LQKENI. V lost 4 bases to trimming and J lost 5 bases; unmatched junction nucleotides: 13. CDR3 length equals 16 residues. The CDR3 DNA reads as TGTGCCAGCTCACGCCCGATGAGACAGGGGAAGCACGAGCAGTACTTC. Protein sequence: CASSRPMRQGKHEQYF. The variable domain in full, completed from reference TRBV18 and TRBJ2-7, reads NAGVMQNPRHLVRRRGQEARLRCSPMKGHSHVYWYRQLPEEGLKFMVYLQKENIIDESGMPKERFSAEFPKEGPSILRIQQVVRGDSAAYFCASSRPMRQGKHEQYFGPGTRLTVT.

CDR3 region: CASSQSATRPSSYEQYF. The CDR3 DNA is TGTGCCAGCAGCCAATCCGCTACTAGACCCAGCTCCTACGAGCAGTACTTC. V usage is TRBV3-1 (or the pseudogene TRBV3-2) and J usage is TRBJ2-7; possible D gene TRBD2, 5 bases. This CDR3 is 17 amino acids long. Germline loops: CDR1 LGHDT, CDR2 YNNKEL (reference sequence). V shed 2 bases and J shed 0 bases, with 17 bases lying between them.